Sequencing of this T cell receptor (beta chain) was carried out in a study of T cells in Graves' hyperthyroidism and ophthalmopathy. Study information: At the time of initial diagnosis and before any treatment, peripheral blood was collected. Points from the study as a whole: Blood also held most thyroid clonotypes expanded beyond 0.001.

Trimming took 2 bases from V and 5 from J, leaving 8 bases between them. The CDR3 loop spans 13 amino acids. Looked up from germline, CDR1 is KGHDR and CDR2 is SFDVKD. Those patients with uncontrolled infection, other autoimmune disease, pregnancy or lactation were excluded. This clonotype was detected ten times or more. What it recognizes is unknown. From RNA transcripts, TCR beta CDR3 regions were amplified. The TCR CDR3 was amplified in a first-round RT-PCR using the HTBI primer set. MiXCR was run by TCRdb on the multiplex PCR reads, yielding one entry per CDR3 protein. The table includes around 420,000 distinct CDR3 sequences, less than 20% detected once.

This clonotype originated in a woman aged 18-29 years with Graves' hyperthyroidism. The rearrangement uses TRBV24-1 and TRBJ2-5; D gene ambiguous. Sequences were obtained from blood. CDR3 DNA: TGTGCCACCAGTGATTCGGGTAGGGAGACCCAGTACTTC. As protein: CATSDSGRETQYF.